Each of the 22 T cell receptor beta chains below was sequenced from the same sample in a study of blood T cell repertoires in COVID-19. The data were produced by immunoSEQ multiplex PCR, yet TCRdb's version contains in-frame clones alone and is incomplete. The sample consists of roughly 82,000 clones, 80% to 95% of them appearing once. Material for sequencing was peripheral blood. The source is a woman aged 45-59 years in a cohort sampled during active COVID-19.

The CDR3 nucleotides read TGTGCCAGCAGCTTAGTATCCGGGCTAGCGGGCTACAATGAGCAGTTCTTC. Encoded protein: CASSLVSGLAGYNEQFF. The chain is built from TRBV7-8 and TRBJ2-1; TRBD2 agrees at 8 bases. The CDR3 extends over 17 amino acids. Germline CDR1 and CDR2: SGHVS and FQNEAQ. Trimming cost V 1 base and J 3 bases; bases outside gene matches: 8.

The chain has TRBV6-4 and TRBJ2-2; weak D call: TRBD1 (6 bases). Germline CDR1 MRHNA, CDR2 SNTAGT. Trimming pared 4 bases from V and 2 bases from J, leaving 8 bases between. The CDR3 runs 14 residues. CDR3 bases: TGTGCCAGCAGTGGACAGGCAAACACCGGGGAGCTGTTTTTT. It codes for CASSGQANTGELFF.

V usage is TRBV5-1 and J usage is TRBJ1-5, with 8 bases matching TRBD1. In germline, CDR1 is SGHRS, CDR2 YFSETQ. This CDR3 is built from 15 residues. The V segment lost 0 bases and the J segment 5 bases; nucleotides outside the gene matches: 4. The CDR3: CASSLEGTGDQPQHF. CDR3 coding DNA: TGCGCCAGCAGCTTGGAGGGGACAGGTGATCAGCCCCAGCATTTT.

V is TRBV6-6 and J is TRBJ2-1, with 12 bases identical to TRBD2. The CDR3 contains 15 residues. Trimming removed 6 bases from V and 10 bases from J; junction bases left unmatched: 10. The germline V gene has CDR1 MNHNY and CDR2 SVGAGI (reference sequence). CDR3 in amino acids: CASRSASGRDKEQFF. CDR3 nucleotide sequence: TGTGCCAGCAGGTCTGCTAGCGGGAGGGATAAAGAGCAGTTCTTC.

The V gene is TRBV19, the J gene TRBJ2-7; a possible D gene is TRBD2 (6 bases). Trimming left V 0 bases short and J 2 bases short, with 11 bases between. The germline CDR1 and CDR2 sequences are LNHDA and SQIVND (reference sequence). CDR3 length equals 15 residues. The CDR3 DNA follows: TGTGCCAGTAGTATAGATCGGGGGTCCACCTACGAGCAGTACTTC. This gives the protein CASSIDRGSTYEQYF.

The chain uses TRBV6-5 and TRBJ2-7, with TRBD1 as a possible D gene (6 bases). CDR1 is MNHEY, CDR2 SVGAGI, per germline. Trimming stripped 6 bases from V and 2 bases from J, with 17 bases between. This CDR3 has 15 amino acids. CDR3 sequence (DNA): TGTGCCAGCAGCTCGATAGCACAGGGCCCCTACGAGCAGTACTTC. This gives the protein CASSSIAQGPYEQYF.

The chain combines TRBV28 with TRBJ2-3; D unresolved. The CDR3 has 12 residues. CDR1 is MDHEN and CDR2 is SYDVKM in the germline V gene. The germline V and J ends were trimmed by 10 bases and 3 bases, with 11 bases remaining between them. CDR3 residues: CATTKRTDTQYF. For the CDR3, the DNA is TGTGCCACCACAAAACGAACAGATACGCAGTATTTT.

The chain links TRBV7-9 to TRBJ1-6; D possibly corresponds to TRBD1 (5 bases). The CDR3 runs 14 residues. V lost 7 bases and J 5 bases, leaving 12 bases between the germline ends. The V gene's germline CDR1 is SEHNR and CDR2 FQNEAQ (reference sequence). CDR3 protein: CASTSQGNNSPLHF. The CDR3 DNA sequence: TGTGCCAGCACCTCCCAGGGTAATAATTCACCCCTCCACTTT.

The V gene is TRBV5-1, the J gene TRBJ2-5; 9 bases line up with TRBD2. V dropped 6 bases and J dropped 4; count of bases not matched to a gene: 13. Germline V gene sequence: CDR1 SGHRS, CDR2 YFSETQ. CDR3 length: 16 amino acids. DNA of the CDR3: TGCGCCAGCAAGGAGGTGACTAGCGGCCCTGGAGAGACCCAGTACTTC. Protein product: CASKEVTSGPGETQYF.

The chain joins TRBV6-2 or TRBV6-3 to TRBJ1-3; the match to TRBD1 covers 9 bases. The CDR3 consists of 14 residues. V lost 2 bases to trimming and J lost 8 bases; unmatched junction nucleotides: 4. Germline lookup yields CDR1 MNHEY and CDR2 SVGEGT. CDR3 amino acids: CASSYRQGGHTIYF. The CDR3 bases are TGTGCCAGCAGTTACAGACAGGGGGGACACACCATATATTTT.

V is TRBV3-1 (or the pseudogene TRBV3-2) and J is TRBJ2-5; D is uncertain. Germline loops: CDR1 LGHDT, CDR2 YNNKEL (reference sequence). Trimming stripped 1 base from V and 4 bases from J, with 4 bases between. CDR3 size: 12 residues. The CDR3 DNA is TGTGCCAGCAGCCAAGCTCGAGAGACCCAGTACTTC. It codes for CASSQARETQYF.

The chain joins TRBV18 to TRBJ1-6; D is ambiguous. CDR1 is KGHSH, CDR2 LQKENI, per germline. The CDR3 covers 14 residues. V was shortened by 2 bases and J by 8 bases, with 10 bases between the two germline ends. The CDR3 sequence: CASSPNRSDSPLHF. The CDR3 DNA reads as TGTGCCAGCTCACCAAATAGAAGCGATTCACCCCTCCACTTT.

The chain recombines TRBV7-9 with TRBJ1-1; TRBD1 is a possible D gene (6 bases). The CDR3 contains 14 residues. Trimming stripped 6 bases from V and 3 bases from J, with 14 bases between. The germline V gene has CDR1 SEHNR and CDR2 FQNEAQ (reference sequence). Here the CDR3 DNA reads TGTGCCAGCAGTTTCTCGGGGGGCGACACTGAAGCTTTCTTT. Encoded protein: CASSFSGGDTEAFF.

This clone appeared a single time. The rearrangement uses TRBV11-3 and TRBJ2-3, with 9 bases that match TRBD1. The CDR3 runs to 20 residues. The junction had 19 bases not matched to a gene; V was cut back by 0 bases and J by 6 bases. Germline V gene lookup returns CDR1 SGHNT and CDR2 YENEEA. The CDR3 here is CASSLDGPGQGRSRGDTQYF. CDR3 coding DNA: TGTGCCAGCAGCTTAGATGGGCCGGGACAGGGCCGTAGTCGGGGTGATACGCAGTATTTT.

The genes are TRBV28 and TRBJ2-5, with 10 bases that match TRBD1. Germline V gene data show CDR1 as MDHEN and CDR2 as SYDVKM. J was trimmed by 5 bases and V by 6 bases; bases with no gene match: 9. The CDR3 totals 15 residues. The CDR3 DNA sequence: TGTGCCAGCAGACAGCCGGGACAGGGGATTGAGACCCAGTACTTC. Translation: CASRQPGQGIETQYF.

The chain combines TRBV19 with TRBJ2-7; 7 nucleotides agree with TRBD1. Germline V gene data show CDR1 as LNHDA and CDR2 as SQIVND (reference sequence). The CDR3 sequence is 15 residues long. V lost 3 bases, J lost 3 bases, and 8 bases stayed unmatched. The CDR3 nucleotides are TGTGCCAGTAGTATGGAGACAGGGTATTACTACGAGCAGTACTTC. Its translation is CASSMETGYYYEQYF.

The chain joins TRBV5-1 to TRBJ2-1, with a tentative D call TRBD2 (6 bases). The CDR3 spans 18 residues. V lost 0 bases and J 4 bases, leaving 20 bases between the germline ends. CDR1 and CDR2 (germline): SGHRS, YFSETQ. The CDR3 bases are TGCGCCAGCAGCTTGGCCTGGGTGGAGGGATCCGTGTACAATGAGCAGTTCTTC. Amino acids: CASSLAWVEGSVYNEQFF.

The CDR3 reads CASSQNHREGLTF. CDR3 DNA: TGTGCCAGCAGCCAAAACCATCGGGAGGGTCTGACTTTC. This sequence joins TRBV4-2 and TRBJ2-6; 8 bases are shared with TRBD2. V gave up 2 bases and J gave up 16 bases; unmatched junction bases: 7. Germline CDR1 is LGHNA and CDR2 is YNFKEQ. The CDR3 consists of 13 residues.

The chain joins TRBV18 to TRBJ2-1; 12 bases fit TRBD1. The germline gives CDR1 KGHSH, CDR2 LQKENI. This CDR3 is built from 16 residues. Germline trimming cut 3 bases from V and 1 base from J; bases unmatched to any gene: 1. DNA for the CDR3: TGTGCCAGCTCACCGGGACAGGGGGCATCCTACAATGAGCAGTTCTTC. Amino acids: CASSPGQGASYNEQFF.

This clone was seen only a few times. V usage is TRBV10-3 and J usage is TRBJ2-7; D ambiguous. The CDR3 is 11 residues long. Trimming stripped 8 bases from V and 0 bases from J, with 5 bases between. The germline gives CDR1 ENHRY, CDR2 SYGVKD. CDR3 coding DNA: TGTGCCATCGCGAGCTCCTACGAGCAGTACTTC. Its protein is CAIASSYEQYF.

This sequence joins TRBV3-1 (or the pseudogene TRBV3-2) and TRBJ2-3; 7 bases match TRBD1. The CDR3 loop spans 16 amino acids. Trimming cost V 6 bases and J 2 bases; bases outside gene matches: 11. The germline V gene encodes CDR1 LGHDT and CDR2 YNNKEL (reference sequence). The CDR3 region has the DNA TGTGCCAGCAGACCGAGACAGGGATCCTCCACAGATACGCAGTATTTT. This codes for CASRPRQGSSTDTQYF.

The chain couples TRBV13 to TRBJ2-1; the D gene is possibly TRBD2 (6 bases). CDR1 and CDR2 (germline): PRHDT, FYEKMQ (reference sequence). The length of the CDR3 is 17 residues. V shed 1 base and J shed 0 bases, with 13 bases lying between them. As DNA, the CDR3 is TGTGCCAGCAGCTTAGCGGGGGATCAGGGCTCCTACAATGAGCAGTTCTTC. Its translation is CASSLAGDQGSYNEQFF.